A selection of T cell receptor beta chains follows, all from one sample in a study of vaccination and CD4 T cells after COVID-19. In TCRdb, the PCR reads were re-called with MiXCR into one record per CDR3 protein. The table lists about 19,000 distinct CDR3 sequences, around 80% of them singletons. For these receptors, no antigen is known. Sample: CD4+ T cells from blood, cultured in vitro, taken after SARS-CoV-2 vaccination. The receptors stem from a human donor who received a COVID-19 vaccine. The CDR3 runs from the conserved cysteine through the conserved F or W. Fields, in order: D gene, J gene, V gene, clone size, CDR3 DNA, CDR3 protein. D genes are given only for firm matches. Size is omitted from some rows. Given values are once, few, many or a class for expanded clones.

D: -; J: TRBJ1-6; V: TRBV2; size: -; DNA: TGTGCCAGCAGTGATAGGTTAGGACAGAGAAATTCACCCCTCCACTTT; CDR3: CASSDRLGQRNSPLHF
D: -; J: TRBJ1-2; V: TRBV2; size: -; DNA: TGTGCCAGCAGTCCTGACATTTCTAACTATGGCTACACCTTC; CDR3: CASSPDISNYGYTF
D: -; J: TRBJ1-4; V: TRBV15; size: -; DNA: TGTGCCACCAGCAGAGAGGGGGCGAAGGCTAATGAAAAACTGTTTTTT; CDR3: CATSREGAKANEKLFF
D: -; J: TRBJ1-3; V: TRBV15; size: -; DNA: TGTGCCTCCCTCTTAGGTGGAAACACCATATATTTT; CDR3: CASLLGGNTIYF
D: -; J: TRBJ2-3; V: TRBV20-1; size: -; DNA: TGCAGTGCTATCCTCGCGCTAGATACGCAGTATTTT; CDR3: CSAILALDTQYF
D: TRBD2; J: TRBJ2-3; V: TRBV7-9; size: -; DNA: TGTGCCAGCAGCCCCGGGCGGGGGATCAGCACAGATACGCAGTATTTT; CDR3: CASSPGRGISTDTQYF
D: TRBD1; J: TRBJ1-2; V: TRBV20-1; size: -; DNA: TGCAGTGCTAGAGATATGAGACAGGGTGATGGCTACACCTTC; CDR3: CSARDMRQGDGYTF
D: TRBD1; J: TRBJ1-2; V: TRBV5-8; size: -; DNA: TGTGCCAGCAGCTTGGGACAGGGAGTATGGATGGGCTACACCTTC; CDR3: CASSLGQGVWMGYTF
D: -; J: TRBJ2-5; V: TRBV19; size: -; DNA: TGTGCCAGTAGTATGAATCCTTCGGAGACCCAGTACTTC; CDR3: CASSMNPSETQYF
D: TRBD1; J: TRBJ1-6; V: TRBV6-4; size: -; DNA: TGTGCCAGCAGGTCAGGGGGCGAGGGTTCACCCCTCCACTTT; CDR3: CASRSGGEGSPLHF
D: TRBD2; J: TRBJ2-5; V: TRBV5-5; size: -; DNA: TGTGCCAGCAGCTTAGACCTTAGCGGGGGGGCCACACACCAAGAGACCCAGTACTTC; CDR3: CASSLDLSGGATHQETQYF
D: TRBD1; J: TRBJ1-2; V: TRBV30; size: -; DNA: TGTGCCTGGAGTGTAGGCCAGGGGGCAATCTATGGCTACACCTTC; CDR3: CAWSVGQGAIYGYTF
D: TRBD2; J: TRBJ2-3; V: TRBV30; size: -; DNA: TGTGCCTGGAGTCCCGGGACTAGCGCACATACGCAGTATTTT; CDR3: CAWSPGTSAHTQYF
D: TRBD1; J: TRBJ2-5; V: TRBV11-3; size: -; DNA: TGTGCCAGCAGCTCGGGACAGGAACAAGAGACCCAGTACTTC; CDR3: CASSSGQEQETQYF
D: -; J: TRBJ2-3; V: TRBV12-3/TRBV12-4; size: -; DNA: TGTGCCAGCAGTCTTAGCACAGATACGCAGTATTTT; CDR3: CASSLSTDTQYF
D: -; J: TRBJ1-4; V: TRBV7-8; size: -; DNA: TGTGCCAGCAGCTTAGGTCCAGGTGGAGAAAAACTGTTTTTT; CDR3: CASSLGPGGEKLFF
D: -; J: TRBJ1-6; V: TRBV12-5; size: -; DNA: TGTGCTAGTGGTTTTGACGGCGATTCACCCCTCCACTTT; CDR3: CASGFDGDSPLHF
D: -; J: TRBJ1-5; V: TRBV20-1; size: -; DNA: TGCAGTGCCAGACGATCTGGGCCGCAAAATCAGCCCCAGCATTTT; CDR3: CSARRSGPQNQPQHF
D: -; J: TRBJ1-1; V: TRBV15; size: -; DNA: TGTGCCACCAGCAGAGATGGCAGGGTCGGAAGGGAAGCTTTCTTT; CDR3: CATSRDGRVGREAFF
D: TRBD2; J: TRBJ2-1; V: TRBV11-2; size: -; DNA: TGTGCCAGCAGCTCCGGGACTAGCGGCGTACTACACTACAATGAGCAGTTCTTC; CDR3: CASSSGTSGVLHYNEQFF
D: TRBD1; J: TRBJ2-7; V: TRBV5-1; size: -; DNA: TGCGCCAGCACCGACACAACAGGGGGGATTTACGAGCAGTACTTC; CDR3: CASTDTTGGIYEQYF
D: TRBD1; J: TRBJ2-1; V: TRBV7-9; size: -; DNA: TGTGCCAGCAGCACCGGGACAGGCTACAATGAGCAGTTCTTC; CDR3: CASSTGTGYNEQFF
D: TRBD2; J: TRBJ2-5; V: TRBV25-1; size: -; DNA: TGTGCCAGCAGTGAGGCTAGCGGGGGGAAAGAGACCCAGTACTTC; CDR3: CASSEASGGKETQYF
D: TRBD1; J: TRBJ1-6; V: TRBV7-2; size: few; DNA: TGTGCCAGCATCAGGACAGGGAATACCTATAATTCACCCCTCCACTTT; CDR3: CASIRTGNTYNSPLHF
D: TRBD1; J: TRBJ1-1; V: TRBV6-1; size: once; DNA: TGTGCCAGCCGACGGACAGGGGGCGGCACTGAAGCTTTCTTT; CDR3: CASRRTGGGTEAFF
D: -; J: TRBJ1-1; V: TRBV15; size: -; DNA: TGTGCCACCAGCCTAGACCGGAACACTGAAGCTTTCTTT; CDR3: CATSLDRNTEAFF
D: -; J: TRBJ2-5; V: TRBV11-3; size: -; DNA: TGTGCCAGCAGCTTAGGATCAGGGGGGCTCCAGTACTTC; CDR3: CASSLGSGGLQYF
D: TRBD2; J: TRBJ2-2; V: TRBV2; size: -; DNA: TGTGCCAGCGGTTTAGCGGGAGGGTCCGGGGAGCTGTTTTTT; CDR3: CASGLAGGSGELFF
D: TRBD1; J: TRBJ2-2; V: TRBV15; size: -; DNA: TGTGCCACCAGCAGCCAGAGACAGGGGGCTGCGAACACCGGGGAGCTGTTTTTT; CDR3: CATSSQRQGAANTGELFF
D: TRBD1; J: TRBJ1-2; V: TRBV6-1; size: -; DNA: TGTGCCAGCAGTGAGTCGGGGACAGGGGGTCTTGGCTACACCTTC; CDR3: CASSESGTGGLGYTF
D: -; J: TRBJ1-2; V: TRBV27; size: hyperexpanded; DNA: TGTGCCAGCGCCTCCGGGGCCTCCCCCTATGGCTACACCTTC; CDR3: CASASGASPYGYTF
D: -; J: TRBJ1-2; V: TRBV12-3/TRBV12-4; size: few; DNA: TGTGCCAGCAGTTTAGTATCGACCTATGGCTACACCTTC; CDR3: CASSLVSTYGYTF
D: -; J: TRBJ1-4; V: TRBV20-1; size: -; DNA: TGCAGTGCTAAATGGGTTCGGTCAGGTGAAAAACTGTTTTTT; CDR3: CSAKWVRSGEKLFF
D: -; J: TRBJ1-6; V: TRBV6-5; size: medium-sized; DNA: TGTGCCAGCAGTTATCGGACGGCTGATAATTCACCCCTCCACTTT; CDR3: CASSYRTADNSPLHF
D: -; J: TRBJ1-2; V: TRBV30; size: once; DNA: TGTGCCCGGTCCGGGACACGGATCGATGGCTACACCTTC; CDR3: CARSGTRIDGYTF
D: -; J: TRBJ1-1; V: TRBV7-3; size: few; DNA: TGTGCCAGCAGCCAATCAGGGGCCAGGGGCACTGAAGCTTTCTTT; CDR3: CASSQSGARGTEAFF
D: TRBD1; J: TRBJ2-2; V: TRBV24-1; size: -; DNA: TGTGCCACCAGTGTCCCCGGACAGGGGGGCACCGGGGAGCTGTTTTTT; CDR3: CATSVPGQGGTGELFF
D: -; J: TRBJ2-6; V: TRBV27; size: -; DNA: TGTGCCAGCAGTTCACAGGGCCGCAACGTCCTGACTTTC; CDR3: CASSSQGRNVLTF
D: TRBD2; J: TRBJ2-3; V: TRBV2; size: few; DNA: TGTGCCAGCAGCGGACTAGCGGGGGGCACAGATACGCAGTATTTT; CDR3: CASSGLAGGTDTQYF
D: -; J: TRBJ2-2; V: TRBV12-5; size: -; DNA: TGTGCTAGTGCTATAGAGAAAGGGGAGCTGTTTTTT; CDR3: CASAIEKGELFF
D: -; J: TRBJ1-1; V: TRBV19; size: -; DNA: TGTGCCAGTAGTATAGCCGGGGGGAGCACTGAAGCTTTCTTT; CDR3: CASSIAGGSTEAFF
D: -; J: TRBJ2-2; V: TRBV24-1; size: -; DNA: TGTGCCACCAGTGATGGGGTCGGGGAGCTGTTTTTT; CDR3: CATSDGVGELFF
D: TRBD1; J: TRBJ1-3; V: TRBV7-9; size: -; DNA: TGTGCCAGCAGCTATCGGACAGGGGGCTCAGGAAACACCATATATTTT; CDR3: CASSYRTGGSGNTIYF
D: TRBD2; J: TRBJ2-5; V: TRBV20-1; size: -; DNA: TGCAGTGCTAGAGATCAAGTACTAGCGGAACAAGAGACCCAGTACTTC; CDR3: CSARDQVLAEQETQYF
D: -; J: TRBJ1-2; V: TRBV6-5; size: -; DNA: TGTGCCAGCAGTTACTCTACAGGGAACGGCTACACCTTC; CDR3: CASSYSTGNGYTF
D: TRBD2; J: TRBJ2-7; V: TRBV7-2; size: -; DNA: TGTGCCAGCACCATGAGGGGCGGGGGCTACGAGCAGTACTTC; CDR3: CASTMRGGGYEQYF
D: -; J: TRBJ1-5; V: TRBV10-1; size: -; DNA: TGCGCCAGCAGTCCAGGGCTTCAACAGCCCCAGCATTTT; CDR3: CASSPGLQQPQHF
D: TRBD1; J: TRBJ1-1; V: TRBV12-3/TRBV12-4; size: -; DNA: TGTGCCAGCAGCAGGGGGCGAGGGACTGAAGCTTTCTTT; CDR3: CASSRGRGTEAFF
D: TRBD1; J: TRBJ1-1; V: TRBV19; size: -; DNA: TGTGCCAGTAGTACCACAGGGGTCGACACTGAAGCTTTCTTT; CDR3: CASSTTGVDTEAFF
D: TRBD1; J: TRBJ1-1; V: TRBV20-1; size: -; DNA: TGCAGTGCGAGGACAGGTGGAAGAACTGAAGCTTTCTTT; CDR3: CSARTGGRTEAFF
D: -; J: TRBJ1-1; V: TRBV30; size: -; DNA: TGTGCCTGGGGCCCATTCAGGGGTTCTGAAGCTTTCTTT; CDR3: CAWGPFRGSEAFF
D: TRBD2; J: TRBJ2-7; V: TRBV6-1; size: -; DNA: TGTGCCAGCAGTAATAGCGGGGGCGCCTCCTACGAGCAGTACTTC; CDR3: CASSNSGGASYEQYF
D: TRBD1; J: TRBJ1-1; V: TRBV19; size: -; DNA: TGTGCCACTCGACAGGGGGCGAGTGAAGCTTTCTTT; CDR3: CATRQGASEAFF